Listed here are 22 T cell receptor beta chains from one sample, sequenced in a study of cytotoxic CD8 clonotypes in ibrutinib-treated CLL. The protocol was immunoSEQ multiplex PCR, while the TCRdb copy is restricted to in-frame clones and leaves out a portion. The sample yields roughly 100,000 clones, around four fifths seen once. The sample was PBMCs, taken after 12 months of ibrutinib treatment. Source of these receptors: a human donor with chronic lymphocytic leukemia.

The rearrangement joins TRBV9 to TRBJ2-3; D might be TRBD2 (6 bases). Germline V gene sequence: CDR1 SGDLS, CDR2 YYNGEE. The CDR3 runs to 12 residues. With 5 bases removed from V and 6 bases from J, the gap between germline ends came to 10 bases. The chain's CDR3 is CASRGGGDTQYF. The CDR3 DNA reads TGTGCCAGCAGGGGGGGAGGCGATACGCAGTATTTT.

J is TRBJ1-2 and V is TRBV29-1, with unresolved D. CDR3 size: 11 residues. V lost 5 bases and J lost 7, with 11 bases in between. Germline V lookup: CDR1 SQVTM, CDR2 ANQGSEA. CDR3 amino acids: CSVSGDLGYTF. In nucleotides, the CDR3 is TGCAGCGTTTCAGGAGACCTTGGCTACACCTTC. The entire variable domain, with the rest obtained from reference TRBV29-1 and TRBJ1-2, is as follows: SAVISQKPSRDICQRGTSLTIQCQVDSQVTMMFWYRQQPGQSLTLIATANQGSEATYESGFVIDKFPISRPNLTFSTLTVSNMSPEDSSIYLCSVSGDLGYTFGSGTRLTVV.

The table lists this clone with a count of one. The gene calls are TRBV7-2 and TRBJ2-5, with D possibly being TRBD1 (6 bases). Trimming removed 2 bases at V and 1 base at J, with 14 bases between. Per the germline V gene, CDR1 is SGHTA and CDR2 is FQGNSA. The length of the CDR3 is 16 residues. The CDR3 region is CASSLHGGAGQETQYF. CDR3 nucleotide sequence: TGTGCCAGCAGCTTACATGGGGGCGCGGGCCAAGAGACCCAGTACTTC.

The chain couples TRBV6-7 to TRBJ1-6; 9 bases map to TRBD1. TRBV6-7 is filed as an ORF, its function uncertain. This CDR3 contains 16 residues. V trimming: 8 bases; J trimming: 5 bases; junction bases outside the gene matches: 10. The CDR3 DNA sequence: TGTGCCAGCCCTTCCTACCGGGACAGGGATAATTCACCCCTCCACTTT. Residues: CASPSYRDRDNSPLHF.

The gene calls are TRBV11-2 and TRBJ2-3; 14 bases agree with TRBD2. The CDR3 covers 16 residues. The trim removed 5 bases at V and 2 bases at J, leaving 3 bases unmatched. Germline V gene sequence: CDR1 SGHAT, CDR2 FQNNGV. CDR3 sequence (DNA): TGTGCCAGCAGCCTGACTAGCGGGGGGGCCACAGATACGCAGTATTTT. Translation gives CASSLTSGGATDTQYF.

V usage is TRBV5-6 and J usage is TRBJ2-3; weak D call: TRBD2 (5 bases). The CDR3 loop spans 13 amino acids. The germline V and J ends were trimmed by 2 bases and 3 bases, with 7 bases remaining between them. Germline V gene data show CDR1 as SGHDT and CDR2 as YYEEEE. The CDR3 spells CASSFRGTDTQYF. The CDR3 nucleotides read TGTGCCAGCAGCTTCCGGGGAACAGATACGCAGTATTTT.

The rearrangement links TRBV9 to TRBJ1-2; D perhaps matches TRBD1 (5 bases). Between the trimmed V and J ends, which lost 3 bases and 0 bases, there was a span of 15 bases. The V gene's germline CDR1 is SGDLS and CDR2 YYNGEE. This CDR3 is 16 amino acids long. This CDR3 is CASSATLTDANYGYTF. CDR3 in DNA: TGTGCCAGCAGCGCAACTTTGACAGATGCTAACTATGGCTACACCTTC.

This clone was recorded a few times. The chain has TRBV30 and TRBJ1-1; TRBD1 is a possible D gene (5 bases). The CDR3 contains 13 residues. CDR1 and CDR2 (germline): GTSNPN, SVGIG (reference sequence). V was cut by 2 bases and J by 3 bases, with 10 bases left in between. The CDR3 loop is CAWSRTGYTEAFF. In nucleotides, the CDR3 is TGTGCCTGGAGTCGTACAGGCTACACTGAAGCTTTCTTT.

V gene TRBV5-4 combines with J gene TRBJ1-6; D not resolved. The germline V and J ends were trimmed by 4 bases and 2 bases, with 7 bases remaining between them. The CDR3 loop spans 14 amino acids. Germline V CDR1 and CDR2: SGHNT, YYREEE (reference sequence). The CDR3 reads CASSPPPYNSPLHF. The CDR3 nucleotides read TGTGCCAGCAGCCCACCACCCTATAATTCACCCCTCCACTTT.

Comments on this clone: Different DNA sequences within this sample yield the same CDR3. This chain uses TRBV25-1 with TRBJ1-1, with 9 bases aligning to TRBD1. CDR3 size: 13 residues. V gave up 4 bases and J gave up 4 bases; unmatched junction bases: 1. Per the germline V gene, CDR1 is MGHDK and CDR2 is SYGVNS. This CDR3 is CASSATGGTEAFF. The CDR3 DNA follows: TGTGCCAGCAGTGCGACAGGGGGCACTGAAGCTTTCTTT.

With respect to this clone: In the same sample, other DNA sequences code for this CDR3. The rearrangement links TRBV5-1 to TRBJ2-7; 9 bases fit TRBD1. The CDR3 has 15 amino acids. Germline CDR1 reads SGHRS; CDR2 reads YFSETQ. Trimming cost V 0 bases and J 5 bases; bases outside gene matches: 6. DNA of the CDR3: TGCGCCAGCAGCTTGGAGGGACAGGGAGGGCACGAGCAGTACTTC. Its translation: CASSLEGQGGHEQYF.

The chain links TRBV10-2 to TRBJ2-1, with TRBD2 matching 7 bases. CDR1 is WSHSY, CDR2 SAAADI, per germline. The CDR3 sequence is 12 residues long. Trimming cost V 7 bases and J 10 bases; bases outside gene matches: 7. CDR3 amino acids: CASTRTRTEQFF. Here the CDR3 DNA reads TGCGCCAGCACAAGGACTAGGACGGAGCAGTTCTTC.

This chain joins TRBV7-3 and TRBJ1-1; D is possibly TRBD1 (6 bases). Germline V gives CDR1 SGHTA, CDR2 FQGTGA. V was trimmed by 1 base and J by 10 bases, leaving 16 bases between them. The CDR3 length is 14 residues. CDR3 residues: CASSLNAGASLAFF. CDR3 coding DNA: TGTGCCAGCAGCTTAAACGCAGGGGCGAGTTTAGCTTTCTTT.

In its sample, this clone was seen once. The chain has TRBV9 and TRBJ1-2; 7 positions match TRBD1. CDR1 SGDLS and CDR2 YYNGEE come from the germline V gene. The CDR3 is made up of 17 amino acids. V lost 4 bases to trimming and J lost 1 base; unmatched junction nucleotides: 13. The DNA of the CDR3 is TGTGCCAGCAGCCTATCTCTCCCGGGACAGAGTAACTATGGCTACACCTTC. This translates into CASSLSLPGQSNYGYTF.

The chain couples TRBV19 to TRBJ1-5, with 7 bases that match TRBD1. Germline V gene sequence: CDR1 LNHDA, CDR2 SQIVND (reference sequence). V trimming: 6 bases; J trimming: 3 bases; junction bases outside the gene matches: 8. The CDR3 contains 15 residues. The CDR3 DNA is TGTGCCAGTAGCCATAGACAGGGCTTCAATCAGCCCCAGCATTTT. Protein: CASSHRQGFNQPQHF.

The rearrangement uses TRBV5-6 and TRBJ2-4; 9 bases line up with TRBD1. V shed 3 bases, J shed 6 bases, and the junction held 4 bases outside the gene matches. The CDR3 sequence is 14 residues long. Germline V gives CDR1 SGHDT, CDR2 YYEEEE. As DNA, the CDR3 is TGTGCCAGCAGCTCAACAGGGGGCCGAAACATTCAGTACTTC. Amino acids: CASSSTGGRNIQYF. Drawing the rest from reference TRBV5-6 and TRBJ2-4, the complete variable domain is DAGVTQSPTHLIKTRGQQVTLRCSPKSGHDTVSWYQQALGQGPQFIFQYYEEEERQRGNFPDRFSGHQFPNYSSELNVNALLLGDSALYLCASSSTGGRNIQYFGAGTRLSVL.

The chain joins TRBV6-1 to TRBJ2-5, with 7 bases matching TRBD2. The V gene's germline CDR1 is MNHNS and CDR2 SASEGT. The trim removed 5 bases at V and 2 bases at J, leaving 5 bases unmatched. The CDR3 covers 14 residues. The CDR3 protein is CASSWGGAQETQYF. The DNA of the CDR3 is TGTGCCAGCAGTTGGGGAGGGGCGCAAGAGACCCAGTACTTC.

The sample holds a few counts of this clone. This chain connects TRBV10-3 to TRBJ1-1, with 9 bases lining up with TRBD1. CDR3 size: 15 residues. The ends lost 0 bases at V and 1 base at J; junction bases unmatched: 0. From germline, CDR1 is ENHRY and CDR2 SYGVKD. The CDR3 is CAISESDRGNTEAFF. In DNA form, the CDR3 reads TGTGCCATCAGTGAGTCGGACAGGGGGAACACTGAAGCTTTCTTT.

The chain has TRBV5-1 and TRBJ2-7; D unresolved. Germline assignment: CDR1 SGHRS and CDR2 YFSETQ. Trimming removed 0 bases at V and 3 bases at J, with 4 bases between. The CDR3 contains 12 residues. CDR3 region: CASSLGDYEQYF. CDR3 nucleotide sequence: TGCGCCAGCAGCTTGGGAGACTACGAGCAGTACTTC.

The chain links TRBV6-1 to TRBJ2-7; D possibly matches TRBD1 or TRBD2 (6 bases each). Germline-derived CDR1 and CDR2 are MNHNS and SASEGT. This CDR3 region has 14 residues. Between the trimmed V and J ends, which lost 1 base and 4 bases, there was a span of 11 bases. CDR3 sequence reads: CASSEVGGHYEQYF. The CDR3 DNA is TGTGCCAGCAGTGAAGTAGGGGGGCATTACGAGCAGTACTTC.

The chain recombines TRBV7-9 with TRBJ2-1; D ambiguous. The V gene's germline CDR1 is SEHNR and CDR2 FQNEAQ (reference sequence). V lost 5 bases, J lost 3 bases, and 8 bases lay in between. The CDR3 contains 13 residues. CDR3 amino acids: CASSPTGYNEQFF. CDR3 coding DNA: TGTGCCAGCAGCCCCACCGGCTACAATGAGCAGTTCTTC.

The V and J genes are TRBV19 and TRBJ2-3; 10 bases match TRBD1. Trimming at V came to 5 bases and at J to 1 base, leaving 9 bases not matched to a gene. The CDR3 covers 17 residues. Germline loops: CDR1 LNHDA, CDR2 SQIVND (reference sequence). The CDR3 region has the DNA TGTGCCAGTAGTCCGAGACAGGGGGCAAGAGGCACAGATACGCAGTATTTT. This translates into CASSPRQGARGTDTQYF. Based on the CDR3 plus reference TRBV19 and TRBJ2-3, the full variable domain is DGGITQSPKYLFRKEGQNVTLSCEQNLNHDAMYWYRQDPGQGLRLIYYSQIVNDFQKGDIAEGYSVSREKKESFPLTVTSAQKNPTAFYLCASSPRQGARGTDTQYFGPGTRLTVL.